This T cell receptor beta chain was observed in a study of post-analysis software for immune sequencing data. Study-level background: The disease courses spanned relapsing-remitting, secondary progressive and progressive-relapsing forms of multiple sclerosis.

Researchers reported that TCR beta cDNA libraries carried unique molecular identifiers. The yield from about 1 to 10 million T cells was roughly 500,000 cDNA molecules in total. TCRdb fed the PCR reads into MiXCR, producing one record per CDR3 protein. The data contain roughly 400,000 distinct CDR3 sequences, 30% to 40% of them singletons. The study's findings and limits: TRBV segments more frequent in patients than in controls numbered several and included TRBV5-6, TRBV5-1 and TRBV20-1. When the samples were clustered directly with F measure, those that had been prepared in the same batch showed strong co-clustering.

This clonotype showed up just a few times. Its antigen is not known. The V end was cut by 0 bases, the J end by 8 bases, with 22 bases between. The germline V gene encodes CDR1 LGHNA and CDR2 YNFKEQ. CDR3 size: 17 residues. The chain recombines TRBV4-2 with TRBJ1-2; TRBD1 is a possible D gene (6 bases). This clonotype was sampled from a girl aged 2 to 10 with multiple sclerosis. The sample taken for sequencing was blood. CDR3 DNA: TGTGCCAGCAGCCAAGAGGGTCTTGGAGGAGTCAGGGGAGGCTACACCTTC. Translation gives CASSQEGLGGVRGGYTF.